This TCR beta chain is from a study of cytomegalovirus exposure and HLA in healthy donors. The CDR3 is made up of 15 amino acids. The germline V gene encodes CDR1 SGHAT and CDR2 FQNNGV. Overall study findings and caveats: In vitro work confirmed that three CMV-associated chains recognize CMV antigens. Rates of TCR association differed by HLA locus in a later analysis, with DRB1 highest and HLA-C lowest. A later analysis reportedly identified an Asian-associated ancestry cluster as carrying fewer N-insertions than the approximately 640-donor mean. Associated with cytomegalovirus, according to the listing, were 150 to 200 TCR beta chains.

PCR involved 60 Vbeta and 13 Jbeta primers. Here immunoSEQ multiplex PCR was the method, and the copy in TCRdb shows in-frame clones only, minus some. The sample includes 150,000 to 250,000 clones, over 65% of them seen just once. A note on this clone: Its antigen is not identified.

The chain uses TRBV11-2 and TRBJ2-7, with 10 positions matching TRBD2. The last part of the DNA fits TRBJ2-1 better; the J call may be wrong. This TCR was recovered from a boy aged 2 to 10 in good health and CMV-seronegative. Specimen: PBMCs. This chain's CDR3 is CASSLVAGGRYEQFF. CDR3 sequence (DNA): TGTGCCAGCAGCTTAGTAGCGGGGGGCCGCTACGAGCAGTTCTTC.